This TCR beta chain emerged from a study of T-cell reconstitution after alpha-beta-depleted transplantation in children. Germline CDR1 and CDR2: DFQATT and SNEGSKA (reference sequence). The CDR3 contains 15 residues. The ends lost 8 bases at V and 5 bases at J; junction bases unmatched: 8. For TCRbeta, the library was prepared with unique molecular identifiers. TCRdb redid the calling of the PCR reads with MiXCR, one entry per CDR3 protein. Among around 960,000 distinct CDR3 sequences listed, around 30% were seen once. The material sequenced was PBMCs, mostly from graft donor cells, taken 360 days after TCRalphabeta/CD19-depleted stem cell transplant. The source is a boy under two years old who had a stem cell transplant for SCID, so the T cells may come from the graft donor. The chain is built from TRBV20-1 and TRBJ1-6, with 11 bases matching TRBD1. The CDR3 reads CSCSGTGGHNSPLHF. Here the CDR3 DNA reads TGCAGTTGCTCCGGGACAGGGGGACATAATTCACCCCTCCACTTT.